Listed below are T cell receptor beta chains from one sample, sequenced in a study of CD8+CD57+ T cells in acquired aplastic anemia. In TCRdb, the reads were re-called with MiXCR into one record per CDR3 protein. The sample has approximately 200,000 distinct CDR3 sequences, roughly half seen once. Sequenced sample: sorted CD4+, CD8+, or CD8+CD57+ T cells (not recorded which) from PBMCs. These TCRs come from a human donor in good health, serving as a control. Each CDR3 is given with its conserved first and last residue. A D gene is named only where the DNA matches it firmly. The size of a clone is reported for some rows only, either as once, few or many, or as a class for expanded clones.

DNA: TGTGCCATCAGGGGCGGCGCCTACAATGAGCAGTTCTTC
CDR3: CAIRGGAYNEQFF
J: TRBJ2-1
V: TRBV10-3
size: .
D: .

DNA: TGTGCCATCAGTGAGAGGGGACAGCCCGTCGATAATTCACCCCTCCACTTT
CDR3: CAISERGQPVDNSPLHF
J: TRBJ1-6
V: TRBV10-3
size: medium-sized
D: TRBD1

DNA: TGCAGTGCTAAGACTAGCGGAGACAATGAGCAGTTCTTC
CDR3: CSAKTSGDNEQFF
J: TRBJ2-1
V: TRBV20-1
size: .
D: TRBD2

DNA: TGCGCCAGCAGCCAAGAAGAGGTCCCGGGACAGGATAGCAATCAGCCCCAGCATTTT
CDR3: CASSQEEVPGQDSNQPQHF
J: TRBJ1-5
V: TRBV4-1
size: many
D: TRBD1

DNA: TGCGCCAGCAGTGAAGCGTGGGCAGATGGGTACGAGCAGTACTTC
CDR3: CASSEAWADGYEQYF
J: TRBJ2-7
V: TRBV10-2
size: .
D: .

DNA: TGTGCCAGCAGCTTGGCGGAAGAGACCCAGTACTTC
CDR3: CASSLAEETQYF
J: TRBJ2-5
V: TRBV5-8
size: many
D: .

DNA: TGCGCCAGCAGCTTGGAGGGACAGGGAACCACTGAAGCTTTCTTT
CDR3: CASSLEGQGTTEAFF
J: TRBJ1-1
V: TRBV5-1
size: .
D: TRBD1

DNA: TGTGCCAGCAGCCGCCAAGACAGGGGACAGGGCACTGAAGCTTTCTTT
CDR3: CASSRQDRGQGTEAFF
J: TRBJ1-1
V: TRBV7-2
size: .
D: TRBD1

DNA: TGTGCCAGCAGTTGCGGGCAGGTCGTAGGCTCCTACGAGCAGTACTTC
CDR3: CASSCGQVVGSYEQYF
J: TRBJ2-7
V: TRBV5-4
size: .
D: .

DNA: TGTGCCACCAGCAGAGAAAGGACAGCATCCTACGAGCAGTACTTC
CDR3: CATSRERTASYEQYF
J: TRBJ2-7
V: TRBV15
size: .
D: .

DNA: TGCGCCAGCAGCCAGGTACAAGGGGAGACCCAGTACTTC
CDR3: CASSQVQGETQYF
J: TRBJ2-5
V: TRBV4-3
size: many
D: .

DNA: TGTGCCAGCAGCTTAGCTTCCAGGGCGAACACTGAAGCTTTCTTT
CDR3: CASSLASRANTEAFF
J: TRBJ1-1
V: TRBV7-3
size: .
D: .

DNA: TGCGCCAGCAGCCAAGAAATCATGGGGGAGACTGAAACTTTCTTT
CDR3: CASSQEIMGETETFF
J: TRBJ1-1
V: TRBV4-3
size: .
D: .

DNA: TGTGCCAGCCTGTGGGGTACGAACACCGGGGAGCTGTTTTTT
CDR3: CASLWGTNTGELFF
J: TRBJ2-2
V: TRBV7-8
size: many
D: .

DNA: TGCGCCAGTAGTACCCACCTAAGAGGTCAGCCCCGGCATTTT
CDR3: CASSTHLRGQPRHF
J: TRBJ1-5
V: TRBV19
size: .
D: .

DNA: TGTGCCATCAGTGAGTCGGGGGGGCGGTCTCAGCCCCAGCATTTT
CDR3: CAISESGGRSQPQHF
J: TRBJ1-5
V: TRBV10-3
size: many
D: .

DNA: TGTGCCAGCAGTTTAAGGTGGTCAGGGGTATCCAACACTGAAGCTTTCTTT
CDR3: CASSLRWSGVSNTEAFF
J: TRBJ1-1
V: TRBV12-3/TRBV12-4
size: .
D: .

DNA: TGCAGTACCCTATCAGGGAACACTGAAGCTTTCTTT
CDR3: CSTLSGNTEAFF
J: TRBJ1-1
V: TRBV20-1
size: once
D: .

DNA: TGTGCCGGTATCAATTTAGCGGGGGGTCACAATGAGCAGTCCTTC
CDR3: CAGINLAGGHNEQSF
J: TRBJ2-1
V: TRBV19
size: .
D: TRBD2

DNA: TGTGCCAGCAGCAAACTTCACCGGGACAGGGGGCACATGTACTTC
CDR3: CASSKLHRDRGHMYF
J: TRBJ2-7
V: TRBV11-2
size: .
D: TRBD1

DNA: TGTGCCAGCAGTCTCTCGGACAGGCTCGGCTACACCTTC
CDR3: CASSLSDRLGYTF
J: TRBJ1-2
V: TRBV28
size: many
D: TRBD1

DNA: TGCAGCGTTGGACCTCCCAACAATGAGCAGTTCTTC
CDR3: CSVGPPNNEQFF
J: TRBJ2-1
V: TRBV29-1
size: .
D: .

DNA: TGTGCCATCAGTGTTATGACCGGGGGCTATGGCTACACCTTC
CDR3: CAISVMTGGYGYTF
J: TRBJ1-2
V: TRBV10-3
size: many
D: .

DNA: TGTGCCAGTAGTATCGGGCAGGGGTCGGCCGGCTACACCTTC
CDR3: CASSIGQGSAGYTF
J: TRBJ1-2
V: TRBV19
size: .
D: .